This T cell receptor beta chain was obtained from a study of regulatory T cells in long-lasting Graves disease. Study-level points and caveats: Persistent disease samples used TRBV28, TRBJ1-2 and TRBJ2-5 preferentially. Whereas new patients shared about a thousand public clonotypes, persistent patients shared more, at 2,741.

Trimming removed 5 bases at V and 2 bases at J, with 13 bases between. Germline V gene lookup returns CDR1 MNHNS and CDR2 SASEGT. This CDR3 is 15 amino acids long. Time point in this sample: persistent/refractory GD, antithyroid drugs over 5 years with positive TRAb. There was RNA extracted from PBMCs, and the TCR library was made from it. Nine milliliters of peripheral blood were drawn into EDTA tubes. For TCR beta, libraries came from iRepertoire HTBI primers and Arm-PCR of CDR3 regions. MiXCR, applied by TCRdb to the multiplex PCR reads, yields one record per CDR3 protein. This table has around 450,000 distinct CDR3 sequences, 20% to 25% appearing once. This clonotype appeared a few times. Its antigen is unknown.

The sample here was peripheral blood mononuclear cells (PBMCs), taken when the disease was refractory, from a patient treated with antithyroid drugs. V is TRBV6-1 and J is TRBJ2-4; TRBD1 is a possible D gene (7 bases). The clonotype comes from a female donor with Graves disease. CDR3 nucleotide sequence: TGTGCCAGCAGTCACCAGGGGGGCTCCAAAAACATTCAGTACTTC. Translating gives CASSHQGGSKNIQYF.